This T cell receptor beta chain originates from a study of OX40 agonist ivuxolimab in advanced cancers. Method: immunoSEQ multiplex PCR; TCRdb's copy keeps in-frame clones and lacks some. The sample shows about 50,000 clones, around four fifths of them seen only once. Germline V gene data show CDR1 as SGHNT and CDR2 as YYREEE (reference sequence). V gave up 4 bases and J gave up 2 bases, with 14 bases separating them. The CDR3 contains 15 residues. The receptor was isolated from an adult with an advanced solid tumor such as melanoma, head and neck, liver or kidney cancer. The V and J genes are TRBV5-4 and TRBJ2-3; the D gene is possibly TRBD1 (5 bases). Sequenced here: CD4+ or CD8+ T cells sorted from blood, sampled in a trial of the OX40 agonist ivuxolimab. For the CDR3, the DNA is TGTGCCAGCAGCCATGACAGCTCTGTCACAGATACGCAGTATTTT. Translating it yields CASSHDSSVTDTQYF.